These 13 T cell receptor beta chains originate from one sample sequenced in a study of chemoradiotherapy in HPV16-positive cancers (dated by TCRdb to between 2022 and 2023). The receptor library was made with the immunoSEQ multiplex PCR assay. TCRdb limited this immuneACCESS table to in-frame rearrangements with V and J called. A share of clones is missing; checked studies link under half to unresolved V genes, and the rest is unexplained. This sample holds about 32,000 clones; approximately 88% were observed only once. Of the sample, around 5% is held by the ten largest clones. The material was blood, obtained from a patient who underwent chemoradiotherapy. The receptors shown here come from a human donor with HPV-associated anogenital cancer.

The chain couples TRBV5-8 to TRBJ1-3, with 9 nucleotides matching TRBD1. The ends lost 4 bases at V and 5 bases at J; junction bases unmatched: 7. Per germline, CDR1 SGHTS and CDR2 YDEGEE. The CDR3 covers 15 residues. CDR3 loop: CASSVPGQGRNTIYF. For the CDR3, the DNA is TGTGCCAGCAGCGTGCCGGGACAGGGACGAAACACCATATATTTT.

The chain uses TRBV10-2 and TRBJ2-7; the D gene is possibly TRBD2 (6 bases). Germline values: CDR1 WSHSY, CDR2 SAAADI. The V end lost 7 bases, the J end lost 2 bases, and 18 bases lay between the germline ends. The CDR3 runs 15 residues. The CDR3 coding sequence is TGCGCCAGCACCCCCCGTGGACTATCCGCCTACGAGCAGTACTTC. Encoded protein: CASTPRGLSAYEQYF.

The V call is TRBV30, the J call TRBJ1-5, with D maybe TRBD1 (5 bases). The V end lost 1 base, the J end lost 3 bases, and 7 bases lay between the germline ends. CDR1 GTSNPN and CDR2 SVGIG come from the germline V gene (reference sequence). The CDR3 is made up of 13 amino acids. The CDR3 sequence is CAWSGGNNQPQHF. CDR3 DNA: TGTGCCTGGAGTGGGGGGAACAATCAGCCCCAGCATTTT.

This clone occurred once. The DNA for the CDR3 is TGTGCCAGCAGCTTCCGGGACTCTACCAACGAGCAGTACTTC. Protein: CASSFRDSTNEQYF. The chain employs TRBV7-2 and TRBJ2-7; D perhaps matches TRBD2 (6 bases). V was cut by 3 bases and J by 5 bases, with 14 bases left in between. The CDR3 is 14 amino acids. Germline V gives CDR1 SGHTA, CDR2 FQGNSA.

This clone appeared once. The gene calls are TRBV7-3 and TRBJ2-2; D ambiguous. Germline V lookup: CDR1 SGHTA, CDR2 FQGTGA. The CDR3 is 15 amino acids. Between the trimmed V and J ends, which lost 0 bases and 2 bases, there was a span of 7 bases. CDR3 loop: CASSLTNRNTGELFF. CDR3 sequence (DNA): TGTGCCAGCAGCTTAACTAACAGAAACACCGGGGAGCTGTTTTTT.

This chain joins TRBV19 and TRBJ2-2; TRBD2 matches 7 bases. Germline lookup yields CDR1 LNHDA and CDR2 SQIVND (reference sequence). J lost 4 bases, V lost 1 base, and 3 bases had no gene match. The CDR3 runs to 15 residues. The CDR3 protein is CASSIGRGSTGELFF. The CDR3 DNA reads as TGTGCCAGTAGTATAGGGCGGGGGAGCACCGGGGAGCTGTTTTTT.

This clone was found once. As DNA, the CDR3 is TGTGCCAGCAGTTTAAATCCAGGCGGGGAGCTGTTTTTT. Translated, it gives CASSLNPGGELFF. The genes are TRBV28 and TRBJ2-2, with D hard to call. V dropped 2 bases and J dropped 7 bases, with 8 bases sitting between them. There are 13 residues in the CDR3. Germline CDR1 is MDHEN and CDR2 is SYDVKM. Filled out from reference TRBV28 and TRBJ2-2, the complete variable domain reads DVKVTQSSRYLVKRTGEKVFLECVQDMDHENMFWYRQDPGLGLRLIYFSYDVKMKEKGDIPEGYSVSREKKERFSLILESASTNQTSMYLCASSLNPGGELFFGEGSRLTVL.

In DNA form, the CDR3 reads TGTGCCAGCAGCTCCACTGGCACTGAAGCTTTCTTT. Translated: CASSSTGTEAFF. The chain carries TRBV5-8 and TRBJ1-1, with no clear D. The CDR3 has 12 residues. The V and J ends lost 3 bases and 4 bases respectively, with 7 bases between them. CDR1 SGHTS and CDR2 YDEGEE come from the germline V gene.

The J gene is TRBJ1-6, the V gene TRBV13; maybe TRBD1 (5 bases). Per germline, CDR1 PRHDT and CDR2 FYEKMQ (reference sequence). V lost 5 bases, J lost 7 bases, and 21 bases lay in between. This CDR3 is 17 amino acids long. CDR3 sequence reads: CASSREEWGSLNSPLHF. CDR3 nucleotide sequence: TGTGCCAGCAGCCGGGAAGAATGGGGGAGCCTAAATTCACCCCTCCACTTT.

The rearrangement uses TRBV6-6 and TRBJ1-5, with 7 bases that match TRBD1. The germline V gene encodes CDR1 MNHNY and CDR2 SVGAGI (reference sequence). V lost 7 bases, J lost 7 bases, and 10 bases stayed unmatched. CDR3 length: 14 residues. The CDR3 coding sequence is TGTGCCAGCACGGACACAGGGGAGGGACAGCCCCAGCATTTT. It codes for CASTDTGEGQPQHF.

The chain links TRBV29-1 to TRBJ1-5; D is undetermined. V lost 2 bases and J 1 base, leaving 9 bases between the germline ends. The CDR3 length is 14 residues. Per the germline V gene, CDR1 is SQVTM and CDR2 is ANQGSEA. CDR3 DNA: TGCAGCGTTGAAATCGGTGGCAGCAATCAGCCCCAGCATTTT. Its translation is CSVEIGGSNQPQHF.

This clone has a single count. The chain couples TRBV18 to TRBJ1-3; D remains unclear. V was pared by 8 bases and J by 4 bases, with 12 bases between. Germline V CDR1 and CDR2: KGHSH, LQKENI. The CDR3 spans 13 residues. The CDR3 region has the DNA TGTGCCAGCCCAGCCAATCGGGGAAACACCATATATTTT. Translating gives CASPANRGNTIYF. Complete variable domain (other parts from reference TRBV18 and TRBJ1-3): NAGVMQNPRHLVRRRGQEARLRCSPMKGHSHVYWYRQLPEEGLKFMVYLQKENIIDESGMPKERFSAEFPKEGPSILRIQQVVRGDSAAYFCASPANRGNTIYFGEGSWLTVV.

The genes are TRBV7-2 and TRBJ1-1; no reliable D call. V lost 5 bases, J lost 11 bases, and 18 bases lay in between. This CDR3 is 13 amino acids long. Germline CDR1 SGHTA, CDR2 FQGNSA. CDR3: CASSPGSGLWAFF. The CDR3 DNA reads as TGTGCCAGCAGCCCCGGGTCGGGTTTGTGGGCTTTCTTT.